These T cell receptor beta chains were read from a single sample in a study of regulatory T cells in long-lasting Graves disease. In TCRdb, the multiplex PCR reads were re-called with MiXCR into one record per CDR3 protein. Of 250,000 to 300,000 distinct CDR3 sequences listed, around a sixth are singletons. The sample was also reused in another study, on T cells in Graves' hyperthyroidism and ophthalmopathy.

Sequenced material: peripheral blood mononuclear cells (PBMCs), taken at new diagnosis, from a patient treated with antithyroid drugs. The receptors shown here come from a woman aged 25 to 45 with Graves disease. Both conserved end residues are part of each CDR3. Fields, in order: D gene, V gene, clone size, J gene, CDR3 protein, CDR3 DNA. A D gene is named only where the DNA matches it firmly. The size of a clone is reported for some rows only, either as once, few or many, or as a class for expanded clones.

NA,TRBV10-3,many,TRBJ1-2,CAISDEPGGYGYTF,TGTGCCATCAGTGATGAGCCCGGGGGCTATGGCTACACCTTC
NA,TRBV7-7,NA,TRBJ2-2,CASSSGTPQLNTGELFF,TGTGCTAGCAGCAGTGGGACCCCTCAACTTAACACCGGGGAGCTGTTTTTT
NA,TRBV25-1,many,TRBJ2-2,CASSVDATGRTGELFF,TGTGCCAGCAGTGTGGATGCGACAGGACGCACCGGGGAGCTGTTTTTT
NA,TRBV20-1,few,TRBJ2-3,CSAPKSRGVEGTDTQYF,TGCAGTGCTCCAAAGTCGCGGGGTGTCGAGGGCACAGATACGCAGTATTTT
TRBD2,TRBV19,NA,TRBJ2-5,CASRAAGEETQYF,TGTGCCAGTAGGGCAGCGGGGGAAGAGACCCAGTACTTC
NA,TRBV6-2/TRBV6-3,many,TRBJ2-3,CASSYSQGADTQYF,TGTGCCAGCAGTTACTCACAGGGAGCAGATACGCAGTATTTT
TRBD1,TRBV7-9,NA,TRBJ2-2,CASSLGGQYTGELFF,TGTGCCAGCAGCTTAGGGGGACAGTACACCGGGGAGCTGTTTTTT
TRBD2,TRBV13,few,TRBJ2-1,CASSDPSGGANEQFF,TGTGCCAGCAGCGACCCTAGCGGGGGGGCTAATGAGCAGTTCTTC
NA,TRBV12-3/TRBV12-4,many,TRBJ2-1,CASTPTTSYNEQFF,TGTGCCAGCACCCCCACGACCTCCTACAATGAGCAGTTCTTC
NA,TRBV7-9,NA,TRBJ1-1,CASSLGIMSTEAFF,TGTGCCAGCAGCTTAGGAATTATGAGCACTGAAGCTTTCTTT
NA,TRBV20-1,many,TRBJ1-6,CSARIGGFSPLHF,TGCAGTGCTAGAATCGGGGGTTTTTCACCCCTCCACTTT
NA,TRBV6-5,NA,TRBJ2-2,CASSYSAVVTGELFF,TGTGCCAGCAGTTACTCAGCGGTAGTCACCGGGGAGCTGTTTTTT
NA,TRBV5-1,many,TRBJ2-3,CASSRDLAGGTDTQYF,TGCGCCAGCAGCCGTGACTTAGCAGGTGGGACAGATACGCAGTATTTT
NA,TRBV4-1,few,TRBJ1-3,CANPTVVPSGNTIYF,TGCGCCAACCCAACTGTGGTCCCCTCTGGAAACACCATATATTTT
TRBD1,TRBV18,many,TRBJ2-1,CASSMEGQGSHEQFF,TGTGCCAGCTCAATGGAGGGACAGGGTAGCCATGAGCAGTTCTTC
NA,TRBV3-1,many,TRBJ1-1,CASSHGAEIEAFF,TGTGCCAGCAGCCATGGGGCTGAGATTGAAGCTTTCTTT
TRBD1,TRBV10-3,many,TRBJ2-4,CATSSGQENIQYF,TGTGCCACTTCAAGCGGACAGGAAAACATTCAGTACTTC
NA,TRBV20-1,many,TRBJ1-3,CSADSTSGNTIYF,TGCAGTGCCGACTCGACCTCTGGAAACACCATATATTTT
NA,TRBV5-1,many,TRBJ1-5,CASSLGGNNQPQHF,TGCGCCAGCAGCTTGGGAGGGAACAATCAGCCCCAGCATTTT
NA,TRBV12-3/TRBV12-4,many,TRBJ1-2,CASTWGTNYGYTF,TGTGCCAGCACCTGGGGGACTAACTATGGCTACACCTTC
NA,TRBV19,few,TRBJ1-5,CASIRSGTRGNQPQHF,TGTGCCAGTATTAGGTCCGGGACCCGGGGCAATCAGCCCCAGCATTTT
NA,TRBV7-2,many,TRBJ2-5,CASSLGASEETQYF,TGTGCCAGCAGCTTAGGCGCTAGTGAGGAGACCCAGTACTTC